Following are 28 T cell receptor beta chains from one sample sequenced in a study of blood T cell repertoires in COVID-19. Data came from immunoSEQ multiplex PCR; TCRdb stores just in-frame clones and leaves some out. The data contain roughly 59,000 clones, 76% of them singletons. Sequenced sample: peripheral blood. These receptors were taken from a woman between 45 and 65 years old with active or convalescent COVID-19.

The chain is built from TRBV6-2 or TRBV6-3 and TRBJ1-2, with 7 bases aligning to TRBD1. Germline V lookup: CDR1 MNHEY, CDR2 SVGEGT. The CDR3 has 14 residues. The V and J ends lost 6 bases and 3 bases, in that order; junction bases with no gene match: 7. CDR3 sequence (DNA): TGTGCCAGCAGCCGACAGGGACGGGACTATGGCTACACCTTC. This translates into CASSRQGRDYGYTF.

This clone turned up a few times. The chain couples TRBV6-2 or TRBV6-3 to TRBJ2-3; possible D gene TRBD2, 5 bases. Germline assignment: CDR1 MNHEY and CDR2 SVGEGT. Between the trimmed V and J ends, which lost 5 bases and 8 bases, there was a span of 11 bases. The CDR3 sequence is 12 residues long. CDR3 nucleotides: TGTGCCAGCAGTAGGGAGCAAATTACGCAGTATTTT. It encodes CASSREQITQYF.

The rearrangement links TRBV7-2 to TRBJ2-1, with TRBD2 matching over 8 bases. The germline V gene has CDR1 SGHTA and CDR2 FQGNSA. There are 15 residues in the CDR3. J lost 8 bases, V lost 8 bases, and 14 bases had no gene match. CDR3: CASGVRAGVLHEQFF. The CDR3 region has the DNA TGTGCCAGCGGGGTTAGAGCGGGAGTGCTACATGAGCAGTTCTTC.

This clone occurred a few times. The V call is TRBV9, the J call TRBJ1-6; D remains ambiguous. The CDR3 length is 14 residues. The V gene lost 6 bases and the J gene lost 7 bases, with 14 bases spanning the gap. From germline, CDR1 is SGDLS and CDR2 YYNGEE. CDR3 protein: CASTREEANSPLHF. DNA of the CDR3: TGTGCCAGCACCCGTGAGGAGGCAAATTCACCCCTCCACTTT.

This rearrangement joins TRBV21-1 to TRBJ1-2; the table gives TRBD1 as D, unverified against the DNA. TRBV21-1 is an annotated pseudogene. The CDR3 has 15 residues. CDR3 nucleotide sequence: TGTGCCAGCAGCAAATTATCAGGACAGGGATTTGGCTACACCTTC. Translating gives CASSKLSGQGFGYTF.

The chain combines TRBV7-2 with TRBJ2-4, with D perhaps TRBD1 (5 bases). Deletions cut 5 bases from V and 2 bases from J, with 10 bases between. The CDR3 totals 14 residues. From germline, CDR1 is SGHTA and CDR2 FQGNSA. In DNA, the CDR3 is TGTGCCAGCAGCCAAGGACACTCCAAAAACATTCAGTACTTC. As protein: CASSQGHSKNIQYF.

The V call is TRBV29-1, the J call TRBJ2-2, with 9 bases identical to TRBD2. Germline values: CDR1 SQVTM, CDR2 ANQGSEA. The junction had 10 bases not matched to a gene; V was cut back by 5 bases and J by 6 bases. The CDR3 is 15 amino acids. CDR3 DNA sequence: TGCAGCGTTTCACTTAGCGGGAGTGGGGCCGGGGAGCTGTTTTTT. Encoded protein: CSVSLSGSGAGELFF.

This rearrangement joins TRBV4-2 to TRBJ2-2; the match to TRBD2 covers 8 bases. In germline, CDR1 is LGHNA, CDR2 YNFKEQ. V was clipped by 6 bases and J by 0 bases; unmatched bases: 6. The CDR3 consists of 16 residues. The CDR3, as DNA: TGTGCCAGCAGTCTAGCGGGTAGCGCGAACACCGGGGAGCTGTTTTTT. Protein: CASSLAGSANTGELFF.

V gene TRBV4-1 combines with J gene TRBJ2-3; 10 positions agree with TRBD2. From germline, CDR1 is MGHRA and CDR2 YSYEKL. The CDR3 consists of 16 residues. With V trimmed by 1 base and J by 5 bases, 6 bases remained unmatched. CDR3 protein: CASSQGSGRALDTQYF. Written as DNA, the CDR3 is TGCGCCAGCAGCCAAGGGAGCGGGAGGGCGTTAGATACGCAGTATTTT.

The rearrangement joins TRBV9 to TRBJ2-5, with TRBD2 matching over 7 bases. CDR1 SGDLS and CDR2 YYNGEE come from the germline V gene. This CDR3 contains 14 residues. V lost 4 bases, J lost 7 bases, and 10 bases stayed unmatched. The CDR3: CASSPMGWGGTQYF. The CDR3 DNA is TGTGCCAGCAGCCCAATGGGATGGGGGGGGACCCAGTACTTC.

The V call is TRBV9, the J call TRBJ2-1; 8 positions match TRBD2. The germline CDR1 and CDR2 sequences are SGDLS and YYNGEE. The CDR3 length is 13 residues. V shed 4 bases, J shed 8 bases, and the junction held 5 bases outside the gene matches. CDR3 loop: CASSPSGSHEQFF. The DNA for the CDR3 is TGTGCCAGCAGCCCCAGCGGGAGCCATGAGCAGTTCTTC. Complete variable domain (other parts from reference TRBV9 and TRBJ2-1): DSGVTQTPKHLITATGQRVTLRCSPRSGDLSVYWYQQSLDQGLQFLIQYYNGEERAKGNILERFSAQQFPDLHSELNLSSLELGDSALYFCASSPSGSHEQFFGPGTRLTVL.

This clone was detected only a few times. The chain links TRBV19 to TRBJ1-1; D perhaps matches TRBD1 (5 bases). V gave up 7 bases and J gave up 2 bases, with 14 bases separating them. From germline, CDR1 is LNHDA and CDR2 SQIVND (reference sequence). The CDR3 runs to 14 residues. CDR3 nucleotides: TGTGCCAGTACCACATACGACAGAAACACTGAAGCTTTCTTT. Amino acids: CASTTYDRNTEAFF. The variable domain in full, completed from reference TRBV19 and TRBJ1-1, reads DGGITQSPKYLFRKEGQNVTLSCEQNLNHDAMYWYRQDPGQGLRLIYYSQIVNDFQKGDIAEGYSVSREKKESFPLTVTSAQKNPTAFYLCASTTYDRNTEAFFGQGTRLTVV.

The rearrangement uses TRBV24-1 and TRBJ2-3; unclear D gene. V lost 3 bases, J lost 0 bases, and 15 bases lay in between. Germline assignment: CDR1 KGHDR and CDR2 SFDVKD. The CDR3 runs 17 residues. In DNA, the CDR3 is TGTGCCACCAGTGATATATTGCGCGGAATGAGCACAGATACGCAGTATTTT. This sequence encodes CATSDILRGMSTDTQYF.

The chain couples TRBV2 to TRBJ1-4; D perhaps matches TRBD1 (6 bases). V lost 8 bases and J 5 bases, leaving 18 bases between the germline ends. Germline V CDR1 and CDR2: SNHLY, FYNNEI. This CDR3 is 15 amino acids long. The CDR3 region is CASSRGARTNEKLFF. CDR3 nucleotide sequence: TGTGCCAGCTCCAGGGGAGCCCGAACCAATGAAAAACTGTTTTTT.

This clone was seen only once. The rearrangement uses TRBV10-3 and TRBJ1-2; the D gene is possibly TRBD1 (6 bases). Trimming stripped 3 bases from V and 2 bases from J, with 13 bases between. The germline CDR1 and CDR2 sequences are ENHRY and SYGVKD. The CDR3 is made up of 15 amino acids. The CDR3 spells CAISEAGGGNYGYTF. The CDR3 region has the DNA TGTGCCATCAGTGAAGCGGGGGGCGGAAACTATGGCTACACCTTC.

CDR3 nucleotide sequence: TGTGCCAGCAGCTTAGTGGGGGGGCGTACTGAAGCTTTCTTT. As protein: CASSLVGGRTEAFF. The V gene is TRBV11-2, the J gene TRBJ1-1; a possible D gene is TRBD1 (6 bases). The CDR3 runs 14 residues. The germline V gene encodes CDR1 SGHAT and CDR2 FQNNGV. V lost 1 base, J lost 5 bases, and 11 bases lay in between.

The table lists this clone with a few counts. This chain uses TRBV5-4 with TRBJ2-5, with 9 bases matching TRBD1. Germline trimming cut 5 bases from V and 2 bases from J; bases unmatched to any gene: 7. Germline V gene sequence: CDR1 SGHNT, CDR2 YYREEE (reference sequence). The CDR3 consists of 15 residues. The CDR3 coding sequence is TGTGCCAGCAGTTTTGACAGGGGGAAACAAGAGACCCAGTACTTC. Amino acid sequence: CASSFDRGKQETQYF. Full variable domain (rest looked up from reference TRBV5-4 and TRBJ2-5): ETGVTQSPTHLIKTRGQQVTLRCSSQSGHNTVSWYQQALGQGPQFIFQYYREEENGRGNFPPRFSGLQFPNYSSELNVNALELDDSALYLCASSFDRGKQETQYFGPGTRLLVL.

This clone appeared a single time. The CDR3 region is CSSDREYGYTF. The CDR3 DNA follows: TGCAGTTCGGACAGGGAGTATGGCTACACCTTC. The genes are TRBV20-1 and TRBJ1-2, with TRBD1 identical over 8 bases. From germline, CDR1 is DFQATT and CDR2 SNEGSKA (reference sequence). Germline trimming cut 8 bases from V and 5 bases from J; bases unmatched to any gene: 4. This CDR3 has 11 amino acids.

CDR3: CASSLVGESYEQYF. In DNA form, the CDR3 reads TGTGCCAGCAGCTTGGTGGGAGAGTCCTACGAGCAGTACTTC. The chain employs TRBV5-6 and TRBJ2-7, with D possibly TRBD2 on 5 matching bases. Trimming removed 0 bases from V and 1 base from J, with 8 bases in between. This CDR3 is built from 14 residues. Germline CDR1 is SGHDT and CDR2 is YYEEEE. The complete variable domain, with remaining parts taken from reference TRBV5-6 and TRBJ2-7, reads DAGVTQSPTHLIKTRGQQVTLRCSPKSGHDTVSWYQQALGQGPQFIFQYYEEEERQRGNFPDRFSGHQFPNYSSELNVNALLLGDSALYLCASSLVGESYEQYFGPGTRLTVT.

V and J are TRBV6-4 and TRBJ2-3; 8 nucleotides agree with TRBD1. The CDR3 has 16 amino acids. V was pared by 4 bases and J by 3 bases, with 9 bases of the junction left unmatched. Germline CDR1 is MRHNA and CDR2 is SNTAGT. This CDR3 is CASSVEWTGNTDTQYF. The CDR3 bases are TGTGCCAGCAGTGTAGAATGGACAGGGAATACAGATACGCAGTATTTT.

The chain carries TRBV6-4 and TRBJ2-1, with 9 bases lining up with TRBD2. CDR1 is MRHNA and CDR2 is SNTAGT in the germline V gene. The V gene end was trimmed by 3 bases and the J gene end by 5 bases; junction bases not matched to a gene: 5. CDR3 length: 15 amino acids. CDR3: CASSEGLAPNNEQFF. CDR3 sequence (DNA): TGTGCCAGCAGTGAAGGACTAGCGCCTAACAATGAGCAGTTCTTC.

DNA of the CDR3: TGTGCCAGCAGCCAAGATGAACTAGCGCCCAATGAGCAGTTCTTC. Protein: CASSQDELAPNEQFF. This chain joins TRBV4-2 and TRBJ2-1, with 7 bases fitting TRBD2. Germline V CDR1 and CDR2: LGHNA, YNFKEQ. CDR3 length equals 15 residues. J was trimmed by 6 bases and V by 0 bases; bases with no gene match: 5.

The J gene is TRBJ1-2, the V gene TRBV18; TRBD1 might be the D (5 bases). CDR1 and CDR2 (germline): KGHSH, LQKENI. This CDR3 is 16 amino acids long. Trimming took 0 bases from V and 5 from J, leaving 16 bases between them. The CDR3 DNA sequence: TGTGCCAGCTCACCACCGGACTTCGGAGGGGTATATGGCTACACCTTC. Its protein is CASSPPDFGGVYGYTF.

This rearrangement joins TRBV28 to TRBJ1-2; TRBD1 agrees at 11 bases. V trimming: 3 bases; J trimming: 4 bases; junction bases outside the gene matches: 10. The CDR3 is 17 amino acids. Germline V gene lookup returns CDR1 MDHEN and CDR2 SYDVKM. Written as DNA, the CDR3 is TGTGCCAGCAGTTTGGGGACAGGGGGGACCTGGGGCTATGGCTACACCTTC. Protein: CASSLGTGGTWGYGYTF.

V is TRBV30 and J is TRBJ2-7; the match to TRBD2 covers 9 bases. The CDR3 extends over 14 amino acids. Germline V CDR1 and CDR2: GTSNPN, SVGIG (reference sequence). J gave up 3 bases and V 3 bases, and 6 bases lay outside the gene matches. CDR3 sequence (DNA): TGTGCCTGGAGCCCAACTAGCGGGTACTACGAGCAGTACTTC. Translated: CAWSPTSGYYEQYF.

This chain joins TRBV6-5 and TRBJ1-1, with 7 positions matching TRBD1. The CDR3 has 12 residues. The ends lost 6 bases at V and 2 bases at J; junction bases unmatched: 0. Germline loops: CDR1 MNHEY, CDR2 SVGAGI. CDR3 DNA: TGTGCCAGCAGAGGGGGCAACACTGAAGCTTTCTTT. This codes for CASRGGNTEAFF.

The chain employs TRBV6-5 and TRBJ1-1, with a tentative D call TRBD1 (5 bases). The germline CDR1 and CDR2 sequences are MNHEY and SVGAGI. The ends were cut back, 10 bases at V and 5 bases at J, with 14 bases in the middle. The CDR3 consists of 12 residues. The CDR3 DNA sequence: TGTGCCACTAAGGGGAGGGAAACTGAAGCTTTCTTT. Protein sequence: CATKGRETEAFF.

As to this clone: The junction differs from germline at one of its ends, possibly a read error. The genes are TRBV11-2 and TRBJ2-5; 8 bases line up with TRBD1. The CDR3 totals 15 residues. Germline CDR1 SGHAT, CDR2 FQNNGV. CDR3 loop: CASSLYPDRVETQYF. CDR3 bases: TGTGCTAGCAGCTTATATCCGGACAGGGTAGAGACCCAGTACTTC.